This is a list of T cell receptor beta chains from one sample in a study of blood T cells in healthy people across ages. TCRdb passed the 5' RACE reads through MiXCR, listing each CDR3 protein once. The sample consists of 1.8 million or so distinct CDR3 sequences, about two fifths of them appearing once. Sequencing was done on a sample of blood. These receptors were obtained from a human donor in good health. CDR3s include the opening cysteine and the closing phenylalanine or tryptophan. The order of the fields is clone size, J gene, D gene, V gene, CDR3 length, CDR3 DNA, CDR3 protein. The D gene is left open where the match is weak. Size values are once, few and many counts, or a class for expanded clones, and some rows have none.

abundance: many; j_gene: TRBJ1-2; d_gene: NA; v_gene: TRBV12-3/TRBV12-4; len: 11; CDR3nt: TGTGCCAGCAGTTCTGGGGGTGGCTACACCTTC; CDR3aa: CASSSGGGYTF
abundance: NA; j_gene: TRBJ2-1; d_gene: NA; v_gene: TRBV5-1; len: 15; CDR3nt: TGCGCCAGCAGCCTCCTCCGGGGTCCGGCAAATGAGCAGTTCTTC; CDR3aa: CASSLLRGPANEQFF
abundance: few; j_gene: TRBJ1-1; d_gene: NA; v_gene: TRBV20-1; len: 13; CDR3nt: TGCAGTGCTACTCTAACAGGGTACACTGAAGCTTTCTTT; CDR3aa: CSATLTGYTEAFF
abundance: NA; j_gene: TRBJ1-2; d_gene: NA; v_gene: TRBV3-1; len: 14; CDR3nt: TGTGCCAGCAGCCCCCGCTTGGCAGGACATGGCTACACCTTC; CDR3aa: CASSPRLAGHGYTF
abundance: few; j_gene: TRBJ2-1; d_gene: NA; v_gene: TRBV5-5; len: 11; CDR3nt: TGTGCCAGCAGTCCCGGGACTCCACCGTTCTTC; CDR3aa: CASSPGTPPFF
abundance: few; j_gene: TRBJ2-3; d_gene: NA; v_gene: TRBV10-3; len: 13; CDR3nt: TGTGCCATCAGTGACCCCGCTTCGGATACGCAGTATTTT; CDR3aa: CAISDPASDTQYF
abundance: NA; j_gene: TRBJ2-7; d_gene: NA; v_gene: TRBV18; len: 14; CDR3nt: TGTGCCAGCTCACCATGGGATAGGAGTTACGAGCAGTACTTC; CDR3aa: CASSPWDRSYEQYF
abundance: few; j_gene: TRBJ2-1; d_gene: NA; v_gene: TRBV20-1; len: 13; CDR3nt: TGCAGTGAGTGGGATAGCAACTACAATGAGCAGTTCTTC; CDR3aa: CSEWDSNYNEQFF
abundance: few; j_gene: TRBJ1-2; d_gene: TRBD1; v_gene: TRBV20-1; len: 14; CDR3nt: TGCAGTGCTATACGTCGGGACAGAAACTATGGCTACACCTTC; CDR3aa: CSAIRRDRNYGYTF
abundance: few; j_gene: TRBJ2-1; d_gene: TRBD2; v_gene: TRBV7-9; len: 15; CDR3nt: TGTGCCAGCAGTCCCGGGACTATTCTTTTGGATGAGCAGTTCTTC; CDR3aa: CASSPGTILLDEQFF
abundance: NA; j_gene: TRBJ1-2; d_gene: TRBD1; v_gene: TRBV20-1; len: 15; CDR3nt: TGCAGTGCGACTAACCTCCGGGACAGAGACTATGGCTACACCTTC; CDR3aa: CSATNLRDRDYGYTF
abundance: NA; j_gene: TRBJ1-6; d_gene: TRBD1; v_gene: TRBV29-1; len: 13; CDR3nt: TGCAGCGTCACAGACAGGGTAGATTCACCCCTCCACTTT; CDR3aa: CSVTDRVDSPLHF
abundance: NA; j_gene: TRBJ2-3; d_gene: NA; v_gene: TRBV7-8; len: 16; CDR3nt: TGTGCCAGCAGTCCGCCCCCCCAGGGCCTATCGGATACGCAGTATTTT; CDR3aa: CASSPPPQGLSDTQYF
abundance: NA; j_gene: TRBJ2-1; d_gene: NA; v_gene: TRBV7-9; len: 13; CDR3nt: TGTGCCAGCAGCTCCCACCTGGTAATTGAGCAGTTCTTC; CDR3aa: CASSSHLVIEQFF
abundance: many; j_gene: TRBJ1-2; d_gene: NA; v_gene: TRBV27; len: 13; CDR3nt: TGTGCCAGCAGCCCGGACAGATTCTATGGCTACACCTTC; CDR3aa: CASSPDRFYGYTF
abundance: many; j_gene: TRBJ2-1; d_gene: TRBD2; v_gene: TRBV5-4; len: 16; CDR3nt: TGTGCCAGCAGCTTTAGCGGGGGTTCTACGTACAATGAGCAGTTCTTC; CDR3aa: CASSFSGGSTYNEQFF
abundance: NA; j_gene: TRBJ2-1; d_gene: TRBD1; v_gene: TRBV10-1; len: 19; CDR3nt: TGCGCCAGCAATACGACGCCGATCTTCCGGGACAGGGAGCTCAATGAGCAGTTCTTC; CDR3aa: CASNTTPIFRDRELNEQFF
abundance: NA; j_gene: TRBJ2-1; d_gene: NA; v_gene: TRBV7-2; len: 11; CDR3nt: TGTGCCAGCAGCTTAAAAGGGGCGCAGTTCTTC; CDR3aa: CASSLKGAQFF
abundance: many; j_gene: TRBJ2-7; d_gene: NA; v_gene: TRBV11-2; len: 14; CDR3nt: TGTGCCAGCAGCTTAGGGACAGCTCTGAACGAGCAGTACTTC; CDR3aa: CASSLGTALNEQYF
abundance: NA; j_gene: TRBJ2-7; d_gene: NA; v_gene: TRBV6-6; len: 15; CDR3nt: TGTGCCAGCAGTTACGTCACACACTCCTCCTACGAGCAGTACTTC; CDR3aa: CASSYVTHSSYEQYF
abundance: few; j_gene: TRBJ2-7; d_gene: TRBD1; v_gene: TRBV4-3; len: 16; CDR3nt: TGCGCCAGCAGCCTAATAATCGGGACAGGGGTGTACGAGCAGTACTTC; CDR3aa: CASSLIIGTGVYEQYF
abundance: NA; j_gene: TRBJ2-7; d_gene: NA; v_gene: TRBV7-9; len: 15; CDR3nt: TGTGCCAGCAGCTTAGGACAGGAAGGGTTCCACGAGCAGTACTTC; CDR3aa: CASSLGQEGFHEQYF
abundance: NA; j_gene: TRBJ1-5; d_gene: TRBD1; v_gene: TRBV5-5; len: 16; CDR3nt: TGTGCCAGCAGCTTGGGGCAGAGGACAGGGTATCAGCCCCAGCATTTT; CDR3aa: CASSLGQRTGYQPQHF
abundance: NA; j_gene: TRBJ2-7; d_gene: NA; v_gene: TRBV20-1; len: 13; CDR3nt: TGCAGTGCTCGCGGACCGACCTCCTACGAGCAGTACTTC; CDR3aa: CSARGPTSYEQYF
abundance: NA; j_gene: TRBJ2-3; d_gene: NA; v_gene: TRBV5-1; len: 15; CDR3nt: TGCGCCAGCAGCTTGGTTGGAGGCGTCGGAGATACGCAGTATTTT; CDR3aa: CASSLVGGVGDTQYF
abundance: NA; j_gene: TRBJ2-2; d_gene: NA; v_gene: TRBV5-1; len: 15; CDR3nt: TGCGCCAGCAGCTTCGTTTTAGGGACCACCGGGGAGCTGTTTTTT; CDR3aa: CASSFVLGTTGELFF
abundance: NA; j_gene: TRBJ2-3; d_gene: NA; v_gene: TRBV29-1; len: 11; CDR3nt: TGCAGAACAGCGGTTACAGATACGCGGTATTTT; CDR3aa: CRTAVTDTRYF
abundance: NA; j_gene: TRBJ2-4; d_gene: NA; v_gene: TRBV5-1; len: 15; CDR3nt: TGCGCCAGCAACCCCGACCAGCCCGCCTACAATGAGCAGTACTTC; CDR3aa: CASNPDQPAYNEQYF
abundance: few; j_gene: TRBJ1-2; d_gene: NA; v_gene: TRBV6-6; len: 16; CDR3nt: TGTGCCGGCAGTTACGTCGATGGGTGGGGGAGCTATGGCTACACCTTC; CDR3aa: CAGSYVDGWGSYGYTF
abundance: NA; j_gene: TRBJ2-4; d_gene: NA; v_gene: TRBV28; len: 10; CDR3nt: TGTGCCACCCGGGCCAACCAGCAGTACTTC; CDR3aa: CATRANQQYF
abundance: few; j_gene: TRBJ1-2; d_gene: TRBD1; v_gene: TRBV7-2; len: 13; CDR3nt: TGTGCCAGCAGCTACCGGGACAGCTCTGGCTACACCTTC; CDR3aa: CASSYRDSSGYTF
abundance: NA; j_gene: TRBJ1-1; d_gene: NA; v_gene: TRBV12-3/TRBV12-4; len: 12; CDR3nt: TGTGCCAGCAGTACGGGACGGAGTGAAGCTTTCTTT; CDR3aa: CASSTGRSEAFF
abundance: few; j_gene: TRBJ2-3; d_gene: NA; v_gene: TRBV10-3; len: 14; CDR3nt: TGTGCCATCAGTGACGGAGTAAATACAGATACGCAGTATTTT; CDR3aa: CAISDGVNTDTQYF
abundance: few; j_gene: TRBJ2-7; d_gene: TRBD2; v_gene: TRBV6-6; len: 16; CDR3nt: TGTGCCAGCAGTACCTTGGGGGACTATCCCCCCTACGAGCAGTACTTC; CDR3aa: CASSTLGDYPPYEQYF
abundance: NA; j_gene: TRBJ2-4; d_gene: TRBD1; v_gene: TRBV3-1; len: 16; CDR3nt: TGTGCCAGCAGCCAATTTCCTGGGACAGGCTCCTACGAGCGGTACTTC; CDR3aa: CASSQFPGTGSYERYF
abundance: NA; j_gene: TRBJ2-1; d_gene: TRBD1; v_gene: TRBV12-3/TRBV12-4; len: 15; CDR3nt: TGTGCCAGCAGTTTGGGGGACAGGGGCCCCAATGAGCAGTTCTTC; CDR3aa: CASSLGDRGPNEQFF
abundance: few; j_gene: TRBJ2-6; d_gene: NA; v_gene: TRBV13; len: 18; CDR3nt: TGTGCCAGCAGCTTAGACGTGAGTGACGTCTCTGGGGCCAACGTCCTGACTTTC; CDR3aa: CASSLDVSDVSGANVLTF
abundance: NA; j_gene: TRBJ2-1; d_gene: TRBD1; v_gene: TRBV27; len: 18; CDR3nt: TGTGCCAGCAGTTCCATAGCTACAGGGGGCAACTCCTACAATGAGCAGTTCTTC; CDR3aa: CASSSIATGGNSYNEQFF
abundance: NA; j_gene: TRBJ2-5; d_gene: NA; v_gene: TRBV24-1; len: 14; CDR3nt: TGTGCCACCAGTGATCCGGGGCCGGGAGAGACCCAGTACTTC; CDR3aa: CATSDPGPGETQYF
abundance: few; j_gene: TRBJ2-3; d_gene: TRBD2; v_gene: TRBV6-2/TRBV6-3; len: 14; CDR3nt: TGTGCCAGCAACGAGCGGGGGGACACAGATACGCAGTATTTT; CDR3aa: CASNERGDTDTQYF
abundance: NA; j_gene: TRBJ2-5; d_gene: TRBD1; v_gene: TRBV10-3; len: 17; CDR3nt: TGTGCCATCAGTGAGTGGTCGGGACAGGGCAGTGGAGAGACCCAGTACTTC; CDR3aa: CAISEWSGQGSGETQYF
abundance: few; j_gene: TRBJ2-3; d_gene: TRBD2; v_gene: TRBV7-2; len: 15; CDR3nt: TGTGCCAGCAGCGCCGTGGGGGGGACTGTAGATACGCAGTATTTT; CDR3aa: CASSAVGGTVDTQYF
abundance: few; j_gene: TRBJ2-6; d_gene: NA; v_gene: TRBV5-1; len: 18; CDR3nt: TGCGCCAGCAGCTTGGGGGGGGATGGCTACTCTGGGGCCAACGTCCTGACTTTC; CDR3aa: CASSLGGDGYSGANVLTF
abundance: NA; j_gene: TRBJ2-3; d_gene: TRBD2; v_gene: TRBV7-7; len: 16; CDR3nt: TGTGCTAGCAGCCTCTCGTGGCGGGGGGGCACAGATACGCAGTATTTT; CDR3aa: CASSLSWRGGTDTQYF
abundance: few; j_gene: TRBJ2-1; d_gene: NA; v_gene: TRBV2; len: 15; CDR3nt: TGTGCCAGCAGTGACATTAGCCGAGGGATTGGTGAGCAGTTCTTC; CDR3aa: CASSDISRGIGEQFF
abundance: few; j_gene: TRBJ1-2; d_gene: NA; v_gene: TRBV24-1; len: 12; CDR3nt: TGTGCCACCAGTGATCCGACAGAGATCTACACCTTC; CDR3aa: CATSDPTEIYTF
abundance: NA; j_gene: TRBJ2-1; d_gene: NA; v_gene: TRBV7-2; len: 16; CDR3nt: TGTGCCAGCAGCTTAGTGGCAGGGACGGGGTACAATGAGCACTTCTTC; CDR3aa: CASSLVAGTGYNEHFF
abundance: NA; j_gene: TRBJ1-2; d_gene: NA; v_gene: TRBV4-1; len: 17; CDR3nt: TGCGCCAGCAGCCCGCGTGGGCAGGGATCTTCTAACTATGGCTACACCTTC; CDR3aa: CASSPRGQGSSNYGYTF
abundance: few; j_gene: TRBJ1-1; d_gene: NA; v_gene: TRBV12-3/TRBV12-4; len: 14; CDR3nt: TGTGCCAGCAGTGTCGGGCACTCGAACACTGAAGCTTTCTTT; CDR3aa: CASSVGHSNTEAFF
abundance: NA; j_gene: TRBJ2-7; d_gene: NA; v_gene: TRBV18; len: 13; CDR3nt: TGCGCCAGCTCAGACTACAGGGAAAATGAGCAGTACTTC; CDR3aa: CASSDYRENEQYF
abundance: NA; j_gene: TRBJ1-2; d_gene: NA; v_gene: TRBV9; len: 14; CDR3nt: TGTGCCAGCAGCGACCAGGGCGGCGTTTTTGGTTACACCTTC; CDR3aa: CASSDQGGVFGYTF
abundance: few; j_gene: TRBJ2-1; d_gene: TRBD2; v_gene: TRBV28; len: 14; CDR3nt: TGTGCCAGCAGTTTCGCGGGGGGGCAACAGGAGCAGTTCTTC; CDR3aa: CASSFAGGQQEQFF
abundance: NA; j_gene: TRBJ2-7; d_gene: NA; v_gene: TRBV2; len: 13; CDR3nt: TGTGCCAGCAGTGAAGGGGCAGGGCTTCGGCTCGCCTTC; CDR3aa: CASSEGAGLRLAF
abundance: NA; j_gene: TRBJ2-1; d_gene: TRBD2; v_gene: TRBV5-1; len: 17; CDR3nt: TGCGCCAGCAGCTTGGGACTAGCGGGGAACTCCTACAATGAGCAGTTCTTC; CDR3aa: CASSLGLAGNSYNEQFF
abundance: NA; j_gene: TRBJ2-7; d_gene: TRBD1; v_gene: TRBV20-1; len: 13; CDR3nt: TGCAGTGCAAGGACAGGGCTCTCCTACGAGCAGTACTTC; CDR3aa: CSARTGLSYEQYF